This T cell receptor (beta chain) was observed in a study of T cell repertoires in cytomegalovirus infection. MiXCR was run by TCRdb on the reads, yielding one entry per CDR3 protein. The data show 750,000 to 900,000 distinct CDR3 sequences, with 25% to 35% seen just once and around 12% held by the top ten. In this sample, this clonotype turned up a few times. Antigen specificity is unknown. The CDR3 runs to 18 residues. The germline V gene encodes CDR1 MNHEY and CDR2 SVGAGI. The V segment lost 4 bases and the J segment 4 bases; nucleotides outside the gene matches: 14. Sequenced material: cultured CD8+ T cells from PBMCs, taken from culture after CMV antigen stimulation. This TCR was sampled from a human donor in good health (CMV status not recorded). Some clones in this sample may be carry-over from other donors' samples. The chain employs TRBV6-5 and TRBJ2-3, with 10 bases identical to TRBD1. The CDR3 DNA follows: TGTGCCAGCAGTTCGCCGCCGAATAGGGACAGGGGTCCAGATACGCAGTATTTT. This sequence encodes CASSSPPNRDRGPDTQYF.